This is a list of T cell receptor beta chains from one sample in a study of cytomegalovirus exposure and HLA in healthy donors. Produced via immunoSEQ multiplex PCR; TCRdb's table is partial and in-frame only. The sample records 80,000 to 95,000 clones, 60% to 80% being singletons. The specimen sequenced was PBMCs. Every receptor here comes from a female donor in good health and CMV-seronegative. Both conserved end residues are part of each CDR3. Fields, in order: clone size, J gene, V gene, D gene, CDR3 DNA, CDR3 protein. The D gene is left open where the match is weak. A row's size may be missing; if present it is once, few, many or a size class.

. | TRBJ2-1 | TRBV6-5 | TRBD2 | TGTGCCAGCAGTTATTCTAGCGGGGGCCGAGAGCAGTTCTTC | CASSYSSGGREQFF
. | TRBJ2-7 | TRBV27 | TRBD1 | TGTGCCAGCAGTTTAAGGACAGGGGGCGGGTACGAGCAGTACTTC | CASSLRTGGGYEQYF
. | TRBJ2-7 | TRBV28 | TRBD2 | TGTGCCAGCAGTATCCTAGCGGGAGTTACCTACGAGCAGTACTTC | CASSILAGVTYEQYF
. | TRBJ2-3 | TRBV7-8 | TRBD1 | TGTGCCAGCAGCCCCCAAGTCTCCGGGACAGGGAGCGATACGCAGTATTTT | CASSPQVSGTGSDTQYF
. | TRBJ1-2 | TRBV9 | TRBD1 | TGTGCCAGCGCCTTAGGGGGCAGGGCCCCATATGGCTACACCTTC | CASALGGRAPYGYTF
. | TRBJ2-7 | TRBV5-1 | TRBD2 | TGCGCCAGCAGCTTGTATGGCGGACTAGCGGGAGCCGTATCCTACGAGCAGTACTTC | CASSLYGGLAGAVSYEQYF
. | TRBJ2-1 | TRBV6-4 | TRBD1 | TGTGCCAGCAGTCAAACAGGGGCCGGACGGAATGAGCAGTTCTTC | CASSQTGAGRNEQFF
. | TRBJ2-1 | TRBV5-4 | TRBD2 | TGTGCCAGCGGGTCGGCTAGCGGGGGGAATGAGCAGTTCTTC | CASGSASGGNEQFF
. | TRBJ1-2 | TRBV14 | TRBD1 | TGTGCCAGCAGCCAAGTCCCGGGACAGCGGGGCTACACCTTC | CASSQVPGQRGYTF
few | TRBJ1-5 | TRBV28 | . | TGTGCCCTCTATCGGGAACGCGGGGCCCAGCATTTT | CALYRERGAQHF
. | TRBJ1-1 | TRBV28 | . | TGTGCCAGCAGTTTTGCGGGGCCCGGCGGCACTGAAGCTTTCTTT | CASSFAGPGGTEAFF
. | TRBJ2-7 | TRBV7-9 | TRBD1 | TGTGCCAGCAGCTTAGGTGGACAGGGGTACGAGCAGTACTTC | CASSLGGQGYEQYF
. | TRBJ2-3 | TRBV15 | TRBD1 | TGTGCCACCAGCCCGAGACAGGGGAGGACAGATACGCAGTATTTT | CATSPRQGRTDTQYF
. | TRBJ1-5 | TRBV7-6 | TRBD1 | TGTGCCAGCAGCAGGGACAGGGGGAAGGGTCAGCCCCAGCATTTT | CASSRDRGKGQPQHF
. | TRBJ1-4 | TRBV29-1 | TRBD1 | TGCAGCGTGACAGGGACCACGGTGGGTGAAAAACTGTTTTTT | CSVTGTTVGEKLFF
. | TRBJ1-3 | TRBV6-6 | TRBD1 | TGTGCCAGCAGTAACGCCGGGACAGGGGAGCGAAACACCATATATTTT | CASSNAGTGERNTIYF
. | TRBJ2-7 | TRBV28 | . | TGTGCCAGCAGCCCGGAGGACTCCTACTCCTACGAGCAGTACTTC | CASSPEDSYSYEQYF
. | TRBJ2-5 | TRBV6-1 | . | TGTGCCAGCAGTGAAGGGTGGGGACAAGGTCAAGAGACCCAGTACTTC | CASSEGWGQGQETQYF
. | TRBJ2-2 | TRBV10-3 | . | TGTGCCAACACAGTGTCGGGACTCAATAACACCGGGGAGCTGTTTTTT | CANTVSGLNNTGELFF
few | TRBJ1-1 | TRBV4-2 | . | TGTGCCAGCAGCCATCAACAAGAAACGAACACTGAAGCTTTCTTT | CASSHQQETNTEAFF
. | TRBJ2-6 | TRBV6-1 | . | TGTGCCAGCAGTGAACAGGCCTCTGGGGCCAACGTCCTGACTTTC | CASSEQASGANVLTF
. | TRBJ2-5 | TRBV7-9 | TRBD2 | TGTGCCAGCAGCTTAATCGGTATAGCGGGGAGGGAGACCCAGTACTTC | CASSLIGIAGRETQYF
. | TRBJ1-1 | TRBV18 | . | TGTGCCAGCTCACCACAGGCAGGGCGGCCTGAAGCTTTCTTT | CASSPQAGRPEAFF
few | TRBJ1-1 | TRBV6-5 | . | TGTGCCAGCAGTTACTTGGGCTACACTGAAGCTTTCTTT | CASSYLGYTEAFF
few | TRBJ2-2 | TRBV19 | . | TGTGCCAGTAGTCCTCGGACAGTTTCTACCGGGGAGCTGTTTTTT | CASSPRTVSTGELFF
. | TRBJ2-2 | TRBV5-4 | TRBD2 | TGTGCCAGCAGCCGGCGGGGGTCAAACACCGGGGAGCTGTTTTTT | CASSRRGSNTGELFF
. | TRBJ1-2 | TRBV6-5 | . | TGTGCCAGCAGGGGGTATCAGGGGGGCTACACCTTC | CASRGYQGGYTF
. | TRBJ2-3 | TRBV10-2 | . | TGCGCCAGTCTTCTGCGCATCGCTAGCACAGATACGCAGTATTTT | CASLLRIASTDTQYF
. | TRBJ1-2 | TRBV19 | . | TGTGCCAGTAGTCCATCGACATACAGCAACACCTACTATGGCTACACCTTC | CASSPSTYSNTYYGYTF
. | TRBJ2-7 | TRBV19 | TRBD2 | TGTGCCAGTAGTGTAGATAGCGGGAGGGCCGCCTACGAGCAGTACTTC | CASSVDSGRAAYEQYF
. | TRBJ2-6 | TRBV18 | . | TGTGCCAGCTCACCATCGGGTCCGTTGGGGGCCAACGTCCTGACTTTC | CASSPSGPLGANVLTF
. | TRBJ2-6 | TRBV5-4 | TRBD1 | TGTGCCAGCAGCCCCAGGGGTCAGGGGGCTTCGGGGGCCAACGTCCTGACTTTC | CASSPRGQGASGANVLTF
. | TRBJ1-4 | TRBV10-1 | TRBD1 | TGCGCCAGCAGAGACCAGGGGGAACAAGAAAAACTGTTTTTT | CASRDQGEQEKLFF
. | TRBJ1-3 | TRBV7-8 | . | TGTGCCAGCAGCTTAGATCGACAGGCCTCCTCTGGAAACACCATATATTTT | CASSLDRQASSGNTIYF
once | TRBJ2-6 | TRBV5-4 | TRBD1 | TGTGCCAGCAGCCCTCCGGGACAGCCCCAAGGAGGGGCCAACGTCCTGACTTTC | CASSPPGQPQGGANVLTF
. | TRBJ2-7 | TRBV6-1 | . | TGTGCCAGCAGTGAGGGAACGGGATTATACGAGCAGTACTTC | CASSEGTGLYEQYF
few | TRBJ2-7 | TRBV10-3 | TRBD1 | TGTGCCATCAGTGAGTCGGGACAGCAACCGGCCGAGCAGTACTTC | CAISESGQQPAEQYF